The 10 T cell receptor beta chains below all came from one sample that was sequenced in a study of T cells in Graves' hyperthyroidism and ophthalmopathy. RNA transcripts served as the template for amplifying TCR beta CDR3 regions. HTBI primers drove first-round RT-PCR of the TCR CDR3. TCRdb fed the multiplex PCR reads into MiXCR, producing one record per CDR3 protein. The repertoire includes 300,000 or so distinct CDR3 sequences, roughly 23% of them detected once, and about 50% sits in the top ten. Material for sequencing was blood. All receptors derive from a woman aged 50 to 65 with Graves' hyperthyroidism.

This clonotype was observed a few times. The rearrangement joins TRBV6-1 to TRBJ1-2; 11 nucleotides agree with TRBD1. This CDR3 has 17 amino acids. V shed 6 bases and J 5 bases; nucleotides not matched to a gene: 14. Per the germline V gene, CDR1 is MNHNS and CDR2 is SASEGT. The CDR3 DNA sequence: TGTGCCAGCAGCCCCGGACAGGGGGCGATTAGTAGTTATGGCTACACCTTC. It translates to CASSPGQGAISSYGYTF.

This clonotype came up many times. CDR3 in DNA: TGTGCCAGCAGTGCAGGGACCCCCCCTGAGCAGTTCTTC. This codes for CASSAGTPPEQFF. This chain joins TRBV2 and TRBJ2-1; D assignment may be TRBD1 or TRBD2 (5 bases each). The CDR3 loop spans 13 amino acids. The germline gives CDR1 SNHLY, CDR2 FYNNEI. The V gene lost 4 bases and the J gene lost 9 bases, with 13 bases spanning the gap.

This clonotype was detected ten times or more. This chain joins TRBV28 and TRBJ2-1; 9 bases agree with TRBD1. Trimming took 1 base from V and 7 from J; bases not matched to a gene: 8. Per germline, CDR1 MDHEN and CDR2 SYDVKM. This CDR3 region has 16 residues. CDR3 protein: CASSLFAGTGLNEQFF. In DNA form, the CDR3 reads TGTGCCAGCAGTTTATTCGCCGGGACAGGGTTGAATGAGCAGTTCTTC.

This CDR3 is CASSLASSGRHGYTF. CDR3 coding DNA: TGTGCCAGCAGTTTAGCGTCATCGGGGCGCCATGGCTACACCTTC. The chain has TRBV12-3 or TRBV12-4 and TRBJ1-2, with a tentative D call TRBD1 (5 bases). Trimming took off 0 bases at V and 6 bases at J, with 14 bases between the two ends. The CDR3 spans 15 residues.

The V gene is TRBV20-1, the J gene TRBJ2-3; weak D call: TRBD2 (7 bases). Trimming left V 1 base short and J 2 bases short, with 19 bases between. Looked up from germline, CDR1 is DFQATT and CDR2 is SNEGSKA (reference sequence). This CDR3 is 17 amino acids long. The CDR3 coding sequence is TGCAGTGCTAGAGGAGGGGGGGCGGGACCCTTCACAGATACGCAGTATTTT. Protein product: CSARGGGAGPFTDTQYF.

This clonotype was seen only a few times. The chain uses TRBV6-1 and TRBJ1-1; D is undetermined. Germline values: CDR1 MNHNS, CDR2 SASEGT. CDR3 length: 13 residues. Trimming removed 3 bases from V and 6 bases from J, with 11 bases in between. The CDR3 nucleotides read TGTGCCAGCAGTGATTATTTCAATGCTGAAGCTTTCTTT. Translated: CASSDYFNAEAFF.

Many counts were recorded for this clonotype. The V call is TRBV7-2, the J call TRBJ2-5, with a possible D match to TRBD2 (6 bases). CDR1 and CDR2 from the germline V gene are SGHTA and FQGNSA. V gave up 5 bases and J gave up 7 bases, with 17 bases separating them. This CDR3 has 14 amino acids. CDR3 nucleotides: TGTGCCAGCAGCCCGGAACCTCAGGGAGGGACCCAGTACTTC. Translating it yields CASSPEPQGGTQYF.

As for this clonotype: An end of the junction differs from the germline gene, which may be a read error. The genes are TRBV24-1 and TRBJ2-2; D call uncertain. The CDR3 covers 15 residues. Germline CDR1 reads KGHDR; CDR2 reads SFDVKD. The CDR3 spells CATSDTSPGTRELFF. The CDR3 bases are TGTGCCACCAGTGATACGTCCCCGGGCACCAGGGAGCTGTTTTTT.

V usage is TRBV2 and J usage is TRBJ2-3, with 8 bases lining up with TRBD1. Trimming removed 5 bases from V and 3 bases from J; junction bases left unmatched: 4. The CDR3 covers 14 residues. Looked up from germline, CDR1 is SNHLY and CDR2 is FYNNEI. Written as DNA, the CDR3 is TGTGCCAGCAGTCGGACAGGGAAGACAGATACGCAGTATTTT. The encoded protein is CASSRTGKTDTQYF.

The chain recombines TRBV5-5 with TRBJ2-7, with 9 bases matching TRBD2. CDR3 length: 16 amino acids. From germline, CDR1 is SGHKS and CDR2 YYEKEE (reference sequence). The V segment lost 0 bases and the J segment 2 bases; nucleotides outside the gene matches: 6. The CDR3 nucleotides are TGTGCCAGCAGCTTGGGTCTGGCGGGAGGGCCCTACGAGCAGTACTTC. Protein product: CASSLGLAGGPYEQYF. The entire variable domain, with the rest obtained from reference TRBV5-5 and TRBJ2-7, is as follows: DAGVTQSPTHLIKTRGQQVTLRCSPISGHKSVSWYQQVLGQGPQFIFQYYEKEERGRGNFPDRFSARQFPNYSSELNVNALLLGDSALYLCASSLGLAGGPYEQYFGPGTRLTVT.